This T cell receptor (beta chain) was obtained from a study of blood T cell repertoires in COVID-19. Study-wide background: Nucleic acid was either cDNA or gDNA, and it came from T cells, B-cell-depleted T cells, or PBMCs.

Here immunoSEQ multiplex PCR was the method, and the copy in TCRdb shows in-frame clones only, minus some. The sample lists approximately 270,000 clones, about four fifths occurring once. Trimming stripped 2 bases from V and 5 bases from J, with 12 bases between. CDR3 length equals 14 residues. Germline V gene sequence: CDR1 GTSNPN, CDR2 SVGIG (reference sequence). This sequence joins TRBV30 and TRBJ2-2, with a tentative D call TRBD2 (6 bases). The receptor was isolated from a man older than 75 with acute or convalescent COVID-19. Sequenced input: peripheral blood. For the CDR3, the DNA is TGTGCCTGGAGTAAGGGACTTCCGACCGGGGAGCTGTTTTTT. Amino acid sequence: CAWSKGLPTGELFF.